The 8 T cell receptor beta chains below all came from one sample that was sequenced in a study of beta chain features in type 1 diabetes. Study-wide results and caveats: For Type 1 diabetes patients, all four CD4+ subsets carried TCRB CDR3s that were moderately but significantly shorter.

The authors reverse transcribed all of the isolated RNA, so sequencing captured expressed TCRB transcripts. Generated by immunoSEQ multiplex PCR, the TCRdb table keeps only in-frame clones and is missing some. The table has a few hundred thousand clones, more than 11% seen once. No antigen is known for these receptors. Material for sequencing was naive CD4+ T cells from blood. The receptor source for this set is a man aged 25 to 40 with type 1 diabetes.

The chain links TRBV25-1 to TRBJ2-1; TRBD1 matches at 10 bases. The CDR3 consists of 15 residues. Germline V gives CDR1 MGHDK, CDR2 SYGVNS. The V and J ends lost 2 bases and 6 bases, in that order; junction bases with no gene match: 4. The CDR3 bases are TGTGCCAGCAGTGAACCGGGACAGGGGTTCAATGAGCAGTTCTTC. This gives the protein CASSEPGQGFNEQFF.

This clone appeared a few times. The gene calls are TRBV5-4 and TRBJ2-1, with TRBD2 identical over 10 bases. Germline trimming cut 0 bases from V and 0 bases from J; bases unmatched to any gene: 9. The CDR3 is 19 residues long. CDR1 SGHNT and CDR2 YYREEE come from the germline V gene (reference sequence). The CDR3 nucleotides are TGTGCCAGCAGCTTGGGAGGACTAGCGGCCCGGAGCTCCTACAATGAGCAGTTCTTC. As protein: CASSLGGLAARSSYNEQFF.

The gene calls are TRBV30 and TRBJ1-5, with D possibly being TRBD1 (6 bases). Trimming cost V 0 bases and J 4 bases, with 10 bases left between them. Germline assignment: CDR1 GTSNPN and CDR2 SVGIG (reference sequence). The CDR3 loop spans 14 amino acids. The CDR3 region is CAWSVAGANQPQHF. The CDR3, as DNA: TGTGCCTGGAGTGTTGCAGGGGCGAATCAGCCCCAGCATTTT.

This clone was found once. The rearrangement uses TRBV5-1 and TRBJ2-1; 9 bases map to TRBD1. Germline V CDR1 and CDR2: SGHRS, YFSETQ. Unmatched junction bases numbered 4, after V lost 4 bases and J lost 2 bases. This CDR3 has 15 amino acids. This CDR3 is CASSRDRAAYNEQFF. DNA of the CDR3: TGCGCCAGCAGCAGGGACAGGGCTGCCTACAATGAGCAGTTCTTC.

The gene calls are TRBV27 and TRBJ2-7, with 8 bases fitting TRBD2. In germline, CDR1 is MNHEY, CDR2 SMNVEV (reference sequence). CDR3 length: 15 amino acids. Trimming took 3 bases from V and 5 from J; bases not matched to a gene: 9. CDR3 in DNA: TGTGCCAGCAGTTTTTCCGGGAGGGCCCCCCACGAGCAGTACTTC. Amino acid sequence: CASSFSGRAPHEQYF.

This clone was seen only a few times. V gene TRBV30 combines with J gene TRBJ2-1; TRBD1 aligns across 9 bases. The J segment lost 2 bases and the V segment lost 4 bases, leaving 3 bases of the junction unmatched. CDR1 and CDR2 (germline): GTSNPN, SVGIG (reference sequence). The CDR3 extends over 14 amino acids. The CDR3 sequence: CAWMTGGTYNEQFF. The CDR3 DNA reads TGTGCCTGGATGACAGGGGGTACCTACAATGAGCAGTTCTTC.

This rearrangement joins TRBV18 to TRBJ2-7, with D possibly matching TRBD1 (5 bases). Germline V gene sequence: CDR1 KGHSH, CDR2 LQKENI. The ends were cut back, 3 bases at V and 0 bases at J, with 15 bases in the middle. The length of the CDR3 is 16 residues. The CDR3 nucleotides are TGTGCCAGCTCACCGCCGTCGCGACAGAACTCCTACGAGCAGTACTTC. It specifies CASSPPSRQNSYEQYF.

This clone was counted only a few times. The V call is TRBV5-1, the J call TRBJ2-3; TRBD1 is a possible D gene (5 bases). Germline V gives CDR1 SGHRS, CDR2 YFSETQ. V gave up 6 bases and J gave up 6 bases, with 23 bases separating them. This CDR3 has 16 residues. In nucleotides, the CDR3 is TGCGCCAGCAAAAGATGGGCCCTCCAATCAGGGGATACGCAGTATTTT. Translation gives CASKRWALQSGDTQYF.